This T cell receptor (beta chain) was obtained from a study of OX40 agonist ivuxolimab in advanced cancers. Turning to the study itself: Patients received ivuxolimab, an agonistic anti-OX40 (CD134) antibody. Under the entry rules, prior anti-PD-1, anti-PD-L1 or anti-CTLA-4 therapy was allowed, and about 40% had some.

A remark on this clone: Its antigen is not known.

Whole-study results and caveats: Low levels of normalized T-cell clonal expansion also appeared in some nonresponders. On average, CD8+ T cells showed a greater number of expanded clones than CD4+.

Only in-frame clones appear in the TCRdb table, and some are missing; sequencing was by immunoSEQ multiplex PCR. The table has some 70,000 clones, 91% seen once; the top ten hold 1% to 1.2%. Germline CDR1 is SEHNR and CDR2 is FQNEAQ (reference sequence). Trimming shortened V by 2 bases and J by 3 bases, and 10 bases separated the two germline ends. This CDR3 has 15 residues. The receptor's source is an adult with an advanced solid tumor such as melanoma, head and neck, liver or kidney cancer. The sample here was CD4+ or CD8+ T cells sorted from blood, taken in a trial of the OX40 agonist ivuxolimab. V gene TRBV7-9 combines with J gene TRBJ2-2; the D is unclear. The CDR3 loop reads CASSLSGADTGELFF. CDR3 DNA sequence: TGTGCCAGCAGCTTATCGGGCGCCGACACCGGGGAGCTGTTTTTT.